A selection of T cell receptor beta chains follows, all from one sample in a study of T cell changes during pregnancy in multiple sclerosis. The protocol was immunoSEQ multiplex PCR, while the TCRdb copy is restricted to in-frame clones and leaves out a portion. This sample has under 70,000 clones, with around 90% found just once. Sequencing was performed on CD4+ T cells from peripheral blood mononuclear cells, taken after pregnancy. These receptors originate from a female donor with multiple sclerosis, enrolled in a pregnancy study. Each CDR3 is given with its conserved first and last residue. A D gene is named only where the DNA matches it firmly. A row's size may be missing; if present it is once, few, many or a size class.

V: TRBV19; D: TRBD1; J: TRBJ2-7; size: .; DNA: TGTGCCAGTAGCCAGACAGGGGGCGAGGGCGAGCAGTACTTC; CDR3: CASSQTGGEGEQYF
V: TRBV30; D: .; J: TRBJ1-6; size: .; DNA: TGTGCCTGGAGCTCCTCCCCACTACCTCAAGGTTCACCCCTCCACTTT; CDR3: CAWSSSPLPQGSPLHF
V: TRBV11-3; D: TRBD1; J: TRBJ1-5; size: once; DNA: TGTGCCAGCAGCTTAGAACCGACAGGGGAGAGGTATAATCAGCCCCAGCATTTT; CDR3: CASSLEPTGERYNQPQHF
V: TRBV5-3; D: .; J: TRBJ1-2; size: .; DNA: TGTGCCAGAACCTCTAAGCGGGGTCCGCACTATGGCTACACCTTC; CDR3: CARTSKRGPHYGYTF
V: TRBV10-3; D: TRBD2; J: TRBJ2-1; size: .; DNA: TGTGCCATCTCATTTGGAATTGCGGGGGGGCTAAATGAGCAGTTCTTC; CDR3: CAISFGIAGGLNEQFF
V: TRBV5-4; D: TRBD2; J: TRBJ2-4; size: .; DNA: TGTGCCAGCAACCCTGGCGGGAGGGGGGACATTCAGTACTTC; CDR3: CASNPGGRGDIQYF
V: TRBV7-6; D: .; J: TRBJ1-4; size: once; DNA: TGTGCCAGCAGCTTAGTCAGTCGGGGACGGGGGAGAGAAAAACTGTTTTTT; CDR3: CASSLVSRGRGREKLFF
V: TRBV21-1; D: .; J: TRBJ1-5; size: once; DNA: TGTGCCAGCAGCAACGAGGCATTAGCAGATCAGCCCCAGCATTTT; CDR3: CASSNEALADQPQHF
V: TRBV25-1; D: .; J: TRBJ2-5; size: .; DNA: TGTGCCAGCAGTGGTGTAGGGGTAGCCCAAGAGACCCAGTACTTC; CDR3: CASSGVGVAQETQYF
V: TRBV10-3; D: .; J: TRBJ2-3; size: .; DNA: TGTGCCATCAGTGACTACAGGGAAGATACGCAGTATTTT; CDR3: CAISDYREDTQYF
V: TRBV19; D: TRBD2; J: TRBJ2-1; size: .; DNA: TGTGCCAGTAGTATCGGGCGGGGGTCCTACAATGAGCAGTTCTTC; CDR3: CASSIGRGSYNEQFF
V: TRBV30; D: TRBD2; J: TRBJ2-1; size: .; DNA: TGTGCCTGGTCTCTAGCGGGGTCCTACAATGAGCAGTTCTTC; CDR3: CAWSLAGSYNEQFF
V: TRBV6-5; D: TRBD1; J: TRBJ1-6; size: .; DNA: TGTGCCAGTGGAGGGGGGACAGGGGATGCTCCCCTCCACTTT; CDR3: CASGGGTGDAPLHF
V: TRBV6-1; D: TRBD2; J: TRBJ2-7; size: .; DNA: TGTGCCAGCAGAGGGACTAGCGGGAGGGCCTACGAGCAGTACTTC; CDR3: CASRGTSGRAYEQYF
V: TRBV10-1; D: .; J: TRBJ2-7; size: once; DNA: TGCGCCAGCAGTGAGCGGGAGACACTCTACGAGCAGTACTTC; CDR3: CASSERETLYEQYF
V: TRBV5-4; D: TRBD2; J: TRBJ2-5; size: once; DNA: TGTGCCAGCAGCTCCGGACTAGCGGGAGTCGAGACCCAGTACTTC; CDR3: CASSSGLAGVETQYF
V: TRBV5-6; D: TRBD1; J: TRBJ2-1; size: .; DNA: TGTGCCAGCAGCTTAAGACGACAGGGGGGAAATGAGCAGTTCTTC; CDR3: CASSLRRQGGNEQFF
V: TRBV15; D: TRBD1; J: TRBJ1-2; size: once; DNA: TGTGCCACCAGTCACGGACAGGGGGCCCTTGGCGCCCATGGCTACACCTTC; CDR3: CATSHGQGALGAHGYTF
V: TRBV27; D: .; J: TRBJ1-1; size: .; DNA: TGTGCCAGCCCCACAGGCCTGAACACTGAAGCTTTCTTT; CDR3: CASPTGLNTEAFF
V: TRBV2; D: TRBD1; J: TRBJ1-6; size: .; DNA: TGTGCCATCAAACACAGGGGGCTTAATTCACCCCTCCACTTT; CDR3: CAIKHRGLNSPLHF
V: TRBV29-1; D: TRBD1; J: TRBJ1-1; size: .; DNA: TGCAGCGGGGCGACAGGGCAGGGCACTGAAGCTTTCTTT; CDR3: CSGATGQGTEAFF
V: TRBV5-4; D: TRBD1; J: TRBJ2-5; size: .; DNA: TGTGCCAGCAGCTTGGACAGGGGCGAGACCCAGTACTTC; CDR3: CASSLDRGETQYF
V: TRBV7-3; D: .; J: TRBJ2-7; size: .; DNA: TGTGCCAGCAGCCCCGGACGGGGTGTTCACGAGCAGTACTTC; CDR3: CASSPGRGVHEQYF
V: TRBV7-7; D: .; J: TRBJ2-7; size: .; DNA: TGTGCCAGCAGCTTTTCGGTCTCCTACGAGCAGTACTTC; CDR3: CASSFSVSYEQYF
V: TRBV28; D: .; J: TRBJ1-5; size: .; DNA: TGTGCCAGCAGCCCGCCTTTACTGGGGGGGGAGCCCCAGCATTTT; CDR3: CASSPPLLGGEPQHF